The T cell receptor (beta chain) under discussion was sequenced for a study of T cell responses to AZD1222 COVID-19 vaccine. Repertoires were generated with immunoSEQ multiplex PCR, while TCRdb's copy carries only in-frame clones and drops some. The sample consists of 110,000 or so clones, roughly 86% of them appearing once. Germline CDR1 reads SEHNR; CDR2 reads FQNEAQ (reference sequence). Trimming removed 5 bases at V and 6 bases at J, with 12 bases between. The CDR3 extends over 13 amino acids. The sequence was collected from an adult who received the AZD1222 COVID-19 vaccine. The chain is built from TRBV7-9 and TRBJ2-3, with D unresolved. The starting material was peripheral blood, obtained 28 days after the second AZD1222 dose. CDR3 DNA: TGTGCCAGCAGCCCCCGTGGCCCCGATACGCAGTATTTT. Translation gives CASSPRGPDTQYF.